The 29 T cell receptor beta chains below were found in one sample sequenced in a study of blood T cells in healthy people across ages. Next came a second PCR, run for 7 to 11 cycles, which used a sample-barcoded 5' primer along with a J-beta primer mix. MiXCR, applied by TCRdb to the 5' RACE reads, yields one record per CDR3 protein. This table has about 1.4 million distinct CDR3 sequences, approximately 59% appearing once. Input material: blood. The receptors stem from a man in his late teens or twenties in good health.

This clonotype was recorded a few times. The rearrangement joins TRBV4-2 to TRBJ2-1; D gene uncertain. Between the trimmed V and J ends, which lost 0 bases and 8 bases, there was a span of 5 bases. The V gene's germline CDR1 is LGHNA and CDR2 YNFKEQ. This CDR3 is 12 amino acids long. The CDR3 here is CASSQDGHEQFF. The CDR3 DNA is TGTGCCAGCAGCCAAGATGGACATGAGCAGTTCTTC.

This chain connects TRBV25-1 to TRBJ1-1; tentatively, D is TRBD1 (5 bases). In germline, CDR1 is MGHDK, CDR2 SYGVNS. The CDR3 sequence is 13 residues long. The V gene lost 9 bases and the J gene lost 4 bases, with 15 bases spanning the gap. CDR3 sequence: CASRTQGATEAFF. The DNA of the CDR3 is TGTGCCAGTCGGACCCAGGGAGCCACTGAAGCTTTCTTT. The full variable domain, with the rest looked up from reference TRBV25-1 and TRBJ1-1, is EADIYQTPRYLVIGTGKKITLECSQTMGHDKMYWYQQDPGMELHLIHYSYGVNSTEKGDLSSESTVSRIRTEHFPLTLESARPSHTSQYLCASRTQGATEAFFGQGTRLTVV.

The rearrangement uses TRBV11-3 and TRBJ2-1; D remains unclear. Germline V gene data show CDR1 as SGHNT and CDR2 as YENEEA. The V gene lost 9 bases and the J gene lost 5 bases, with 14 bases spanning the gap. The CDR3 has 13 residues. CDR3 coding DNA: TGTGCCAGAATCCGTGGGTGGAACAATGAGCAGTTCTTC. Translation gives CARIRGWNNEQFF.

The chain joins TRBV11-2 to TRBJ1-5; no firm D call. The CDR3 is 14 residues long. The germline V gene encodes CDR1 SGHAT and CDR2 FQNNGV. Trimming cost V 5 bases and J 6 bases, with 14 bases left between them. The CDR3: CASSPLGVSQPQHF. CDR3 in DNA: TGTGCCAGCAGCCCTCTCGGGGTATCTCAGCCCCAGCATTTT. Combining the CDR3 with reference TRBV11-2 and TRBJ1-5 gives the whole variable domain EAGVAQSPRYKIIEKRQSVAFWCNPISGHATLYWYQQILGQGPKLLIQFQNNGVVDDSQLPKDRFSAERLKGVDSTLKIQPAKLEDSAVYLCASSPLGVSQPQHFGDGTRLSIL.

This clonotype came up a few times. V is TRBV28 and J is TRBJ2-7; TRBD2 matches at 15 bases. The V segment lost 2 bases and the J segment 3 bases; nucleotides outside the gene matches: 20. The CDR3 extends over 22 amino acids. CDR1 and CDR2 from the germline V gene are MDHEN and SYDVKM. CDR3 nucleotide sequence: TGTGCCAGCAGTTTAATGGGACTAGCGGGGGGACCGCAGGGTTCCAACATCTACGAGCAGTACTTC. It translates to CASSLMGLAGGPQGSNIYEQYF.

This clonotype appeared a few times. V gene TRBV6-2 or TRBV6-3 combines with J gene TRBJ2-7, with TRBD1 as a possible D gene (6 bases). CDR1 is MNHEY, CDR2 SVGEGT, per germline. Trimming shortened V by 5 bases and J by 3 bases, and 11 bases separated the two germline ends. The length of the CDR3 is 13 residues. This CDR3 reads CASSTRQVYEQYF. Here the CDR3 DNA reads TGTGCCAGCAGTACCCGACAGGTCTACGAGCAGTACTTC.

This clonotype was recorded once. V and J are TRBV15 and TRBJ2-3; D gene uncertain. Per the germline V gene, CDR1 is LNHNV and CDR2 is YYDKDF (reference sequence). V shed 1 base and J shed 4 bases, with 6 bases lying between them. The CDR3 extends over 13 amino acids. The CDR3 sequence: CATSRVMADTQYF. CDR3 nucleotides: TGTGCCACCAGCAGAGTGATGGCAGATACGCAGTATTTT.

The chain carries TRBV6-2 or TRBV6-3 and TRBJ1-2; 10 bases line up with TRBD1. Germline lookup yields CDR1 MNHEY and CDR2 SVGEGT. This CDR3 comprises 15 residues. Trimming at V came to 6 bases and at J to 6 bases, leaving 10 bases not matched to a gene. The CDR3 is CASSLDRGRAHGYTF. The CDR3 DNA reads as TGTGCCAGCAGCCTAGACAGGGGGCGCGCTCATGGCTACACCTTC.

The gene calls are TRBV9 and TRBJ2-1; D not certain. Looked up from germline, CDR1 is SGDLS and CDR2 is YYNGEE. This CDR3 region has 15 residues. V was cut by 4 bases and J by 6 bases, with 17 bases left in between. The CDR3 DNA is TGTGCCAGCAGCCCGCACCCTACACGCTTCAATGAGCAGTTCTTC. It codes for CASSPHPTRFNEQFF.

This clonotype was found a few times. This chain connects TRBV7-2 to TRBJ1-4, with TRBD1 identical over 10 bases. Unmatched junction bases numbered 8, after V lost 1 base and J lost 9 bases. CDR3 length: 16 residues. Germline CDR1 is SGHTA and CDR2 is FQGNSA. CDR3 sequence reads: CASSLGPRQGAKKLFF. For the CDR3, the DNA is TGTGCCAGCAGCTTAGGGCCCCGACAGGGGGCTAAAAAACTGTTTTTT.

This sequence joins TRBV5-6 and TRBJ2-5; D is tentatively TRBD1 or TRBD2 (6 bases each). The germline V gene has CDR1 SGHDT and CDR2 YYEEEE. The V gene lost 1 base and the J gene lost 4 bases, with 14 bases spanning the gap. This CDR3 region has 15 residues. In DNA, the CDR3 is TGTGCCAGCAGCTTGCGGGGGACAATGGGAGAGACCCAGTACTTC. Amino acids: CASSLRGTMGETQYF. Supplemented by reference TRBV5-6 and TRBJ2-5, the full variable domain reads DAGVTQSPTHLIKTRGQQVTLRCSPKSGHDTVSWYQQALGQGPQFIFQYYEEEERQRGNFPDRFSGHQFPNYSSELNVNALLLGDSALYLCASSLRGTMGETQYFGPGTRLLVL.

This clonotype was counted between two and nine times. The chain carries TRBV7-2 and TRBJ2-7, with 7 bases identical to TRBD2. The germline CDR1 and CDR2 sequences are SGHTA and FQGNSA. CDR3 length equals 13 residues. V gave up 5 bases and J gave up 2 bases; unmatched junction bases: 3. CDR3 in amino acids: CASSKSGTYEQYF. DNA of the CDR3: TGTGCCAGCAGCAAAAGCGGGACCTACGAGCAGTACTTC.

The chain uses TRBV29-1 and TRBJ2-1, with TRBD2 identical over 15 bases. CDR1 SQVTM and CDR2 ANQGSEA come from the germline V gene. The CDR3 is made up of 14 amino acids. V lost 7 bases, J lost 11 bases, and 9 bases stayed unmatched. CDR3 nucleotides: TGCAGCGGGTGGACTAGCGGGGGGGCTGGTAAGCAGTTCTTC. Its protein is CSGWTSGGAGKQFF.

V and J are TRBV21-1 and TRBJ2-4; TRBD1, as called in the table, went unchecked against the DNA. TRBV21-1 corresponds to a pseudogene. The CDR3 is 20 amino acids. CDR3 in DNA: TGTGCCAGCAGCAAAGTAGCGAGACAGGGAGCTACGGAGGGGAAAAACATTCAGTACTTC. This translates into CASSKVARQGATEGKNIQYF.

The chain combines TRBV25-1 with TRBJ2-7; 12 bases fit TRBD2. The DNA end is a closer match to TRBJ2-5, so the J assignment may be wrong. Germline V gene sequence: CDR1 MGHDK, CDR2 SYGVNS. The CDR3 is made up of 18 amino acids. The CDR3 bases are TGTGCCAGCAGTGGTGGACTAGCGGGACCCCCCTTGGGGGAGACCCAGTACTTC. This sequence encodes CASSGGLAGPPLGETQYF.

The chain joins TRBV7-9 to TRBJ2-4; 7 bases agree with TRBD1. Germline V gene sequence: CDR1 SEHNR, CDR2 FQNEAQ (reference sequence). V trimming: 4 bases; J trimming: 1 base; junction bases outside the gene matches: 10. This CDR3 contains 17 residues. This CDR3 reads CASSSLDRSMAKNIQYF. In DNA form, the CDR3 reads TGTGCCAGCAGCTCCCTGGACAGGTCTATGGCCAAAAACATTCAGTACTTC.

The chain's CDR3 is CSVSRGFTAFF. DNA for the CDR3: TGCAGCGTCTCCCGTGGGTTTACAGCTTTCTTT. The rearrangement joins TRBV29-1 to TRBJ1-1; D gene ambiguous. CDR1 and CDR2 from the germline V gene are SQVTM and ANQGSEA. Deletions cut 6 bases from V and 10 bases from J, with 15 bases between. The CDR3 is 11 amino acids.

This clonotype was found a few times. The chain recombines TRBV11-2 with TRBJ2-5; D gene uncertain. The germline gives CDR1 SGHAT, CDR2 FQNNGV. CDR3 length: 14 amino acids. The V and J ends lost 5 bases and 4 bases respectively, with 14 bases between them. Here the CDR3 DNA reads TGTGCCAGCAGCCCGCTTGTCCTGGGAGAGACCCAGTACTTC. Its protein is CASSPLVLGETQYF.

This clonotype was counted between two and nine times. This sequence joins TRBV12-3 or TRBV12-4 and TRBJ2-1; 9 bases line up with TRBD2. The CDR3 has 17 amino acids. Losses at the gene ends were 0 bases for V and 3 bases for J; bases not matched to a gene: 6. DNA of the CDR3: TGTGCCAGCAGTTTAGCACGTCTAGCGGGACTCTACAATGAGCAGTTCTTC. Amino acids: CASSLARLAGLYNEQFF.

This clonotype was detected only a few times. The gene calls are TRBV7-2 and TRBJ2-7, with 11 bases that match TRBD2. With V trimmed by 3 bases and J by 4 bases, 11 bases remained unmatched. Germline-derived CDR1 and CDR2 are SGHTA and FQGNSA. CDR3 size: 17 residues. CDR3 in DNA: TGTGCCAGCAGCTTCCTCTCCGGGACTAGCGGTGCGTACGAGCAGTACTTC. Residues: CASSFLSGTSGAYEQYF.

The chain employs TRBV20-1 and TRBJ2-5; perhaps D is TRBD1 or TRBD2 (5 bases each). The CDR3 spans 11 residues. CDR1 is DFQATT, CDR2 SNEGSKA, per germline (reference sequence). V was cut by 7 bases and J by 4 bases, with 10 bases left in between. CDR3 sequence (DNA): TGCAGTGGGGGACCTCCAGAGACCCAGTACTTC. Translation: CSGGPPETQYF.

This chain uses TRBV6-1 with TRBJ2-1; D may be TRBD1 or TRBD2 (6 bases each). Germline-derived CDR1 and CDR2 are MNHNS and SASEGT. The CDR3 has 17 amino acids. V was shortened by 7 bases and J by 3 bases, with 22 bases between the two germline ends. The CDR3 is CASIPLGGGMGYNEQFF. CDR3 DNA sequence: TGTGCCAGCATCCCCTTGGGGGGCGGGATGGGCTACAATGAGCAGTTCTTC.

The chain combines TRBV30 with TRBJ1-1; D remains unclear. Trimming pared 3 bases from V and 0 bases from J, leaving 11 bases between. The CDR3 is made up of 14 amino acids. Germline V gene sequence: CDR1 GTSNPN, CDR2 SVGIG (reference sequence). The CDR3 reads CAWSRRLLNTEAFF. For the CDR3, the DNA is TGTGCCTGGAGCCGTCGCCTCCTGAACACTGAAGCTTTCTTT.

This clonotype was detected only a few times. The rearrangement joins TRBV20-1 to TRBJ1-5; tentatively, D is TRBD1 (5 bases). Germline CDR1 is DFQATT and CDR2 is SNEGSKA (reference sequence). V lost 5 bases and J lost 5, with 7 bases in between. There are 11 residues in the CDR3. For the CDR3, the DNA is TGCAGTGCTCGGGGGGATCAGCCCCAGCATTTT. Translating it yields CSARGDQPQHF.

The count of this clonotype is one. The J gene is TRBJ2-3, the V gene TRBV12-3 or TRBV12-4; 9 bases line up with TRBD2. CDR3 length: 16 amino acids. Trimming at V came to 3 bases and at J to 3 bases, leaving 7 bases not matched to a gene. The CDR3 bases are TGTGCCAGCAGTTTTGTTCCTAGCGGGGAAACAGATACGCAGTATTTT. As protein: CASSFVPSGETDTQYF.

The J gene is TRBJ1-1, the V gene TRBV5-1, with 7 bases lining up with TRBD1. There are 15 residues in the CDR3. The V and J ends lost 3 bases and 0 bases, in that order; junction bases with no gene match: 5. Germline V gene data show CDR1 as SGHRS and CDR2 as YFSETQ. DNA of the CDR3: TGCGCCAGCAGCTCAACCGGGACAGTGAACACTGAAGCTTTCTTT. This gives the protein CASSSTGTVNTEAFF. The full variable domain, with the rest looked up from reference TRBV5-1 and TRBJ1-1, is KAGVTQTPRYLIKTRGQQVTLSCSPISGHRSVSWYQQTPGQGLQFLFEYFSETQRNKGNFPGRFSGRQFSNSRSEMNVSTLELGDSALYLCASSSTGTVNTEAFFGQGTRLTVV.

The CDR3 coding sequence is TGCAGTGCTGGAGGGACGGGGGGGAATCAGCCCCAGCATTTT. Residues: CSAGGTGGNQPQHF. This chain joins TRBV20-1 and TRBJ1-5, with TRBD1 as a possible D gene (5 bases). V was pared by 5 bases and J by 4 bases, with 15 bases between. CDR1 is DFQATT and CDR2 is SNEGSKA in the germline V gene (reference sequence). The CDR3 loop spans 14 amino acids.

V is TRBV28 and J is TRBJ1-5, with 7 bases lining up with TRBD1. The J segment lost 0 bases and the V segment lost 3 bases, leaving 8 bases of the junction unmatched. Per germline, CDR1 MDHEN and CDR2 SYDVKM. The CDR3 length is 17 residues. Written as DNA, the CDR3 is TGTGCCAGCAGTTTTAGGACAGGTCGTTATAGCAATCAGCCCCAGCATTTT. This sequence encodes CASSFRTGRYSNQPQHF.

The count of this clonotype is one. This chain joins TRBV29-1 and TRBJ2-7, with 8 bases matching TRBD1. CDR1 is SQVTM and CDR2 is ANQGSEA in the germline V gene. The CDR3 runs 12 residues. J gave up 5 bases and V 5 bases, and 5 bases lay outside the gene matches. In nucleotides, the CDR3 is TGCAGCGTTCTGACAGGGGTGAACGAGCAGTACTTC. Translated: CSVLTGVNEQYF.